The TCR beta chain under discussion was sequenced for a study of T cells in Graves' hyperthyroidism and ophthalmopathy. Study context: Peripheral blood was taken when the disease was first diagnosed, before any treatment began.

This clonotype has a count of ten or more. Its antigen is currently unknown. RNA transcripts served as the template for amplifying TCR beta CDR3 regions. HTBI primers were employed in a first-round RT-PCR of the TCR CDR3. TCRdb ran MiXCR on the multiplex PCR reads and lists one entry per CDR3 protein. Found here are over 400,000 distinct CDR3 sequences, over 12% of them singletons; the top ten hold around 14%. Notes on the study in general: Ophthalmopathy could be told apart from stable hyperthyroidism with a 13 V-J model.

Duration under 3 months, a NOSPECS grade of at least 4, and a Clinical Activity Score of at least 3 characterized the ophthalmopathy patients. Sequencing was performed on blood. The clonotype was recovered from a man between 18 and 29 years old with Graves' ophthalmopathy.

CDR3: CASHSTSGRFDTQYF. CDR3 in DNA: TGTGCCAGCCATTCGACTAGCGGGAGGTTTGATACGCAGTATTTT. The V and J genes are TRBV6-1 and TRBJ2-3; TRBD2 matches 13 bases. The V segment lost 8 bases and the J segment 6 bases; nucleotides outside the gene matches: 8. CDR1 and CDR2 from the germline V gene are MNHNS and SASEGT. The CDR3 covers 15 residues.